These T cell receptor beta chains were read from a single sample in a study of blood T cell repertoires in COVID-19. Method: immunoSEQ multiplex PCR; TCRdb's copy keeps in-frame clones and lacks some. The repertoire holds 300,000 to 400,000 clones, with almost 85% as singletons. Specimen: peripheral blood. Source of these receptors: a human donor in a cohort sampled during active COVID-19. Both conserved end residues are part of each CDR3. D genes are given only for firm matches. Expanded clones are given a class, and other clones once, few, many or no size at all.

16 | TRBD1 | TRBJ2-2 | - | TRBV6-4 | TGTGCCAGCAGTGACTCGGGAGACAGGGTGAACGGGGAGCTGTTTTTT | CASSDSGDRVNGELFF
15 | TRBD1 | TRBJ2-7 | - | TRBV19 | TGTGCCAGTAGTTTGTGGCGACAGGGGGCCTACGAGCAGTACTTC | CASSLWRQGAYEQYF
14 | - | TRBJ2-3 | - | TRBV30 | TGTGCCTCATCCTCAGAACAGGGTATGGATACGCAGTATTTT | CASSSEQGMDTQYF
14 | - | TRBJ2-7 | - | TRBV6-5 | TGTGCCAGCAGTCAACCAACACACTCCTACGAGCAGTACTTC | CASSQPTHSYEQYF
12 | - | TRBJ1-5 | once | TRBV6-5 | TGTGCCAGCTGCCCCGGGAATCAGCCCCAGCATTTT | CASCPGNQPQHF
15 | TRBD2 | TRBJ2-3 | - | TRBV5-4 | TGTGCCAGCAGCTTTCGCGGGGGGGCCACAGATACGCAGTATTTT | CASSFRGGATDTQYF
15 | TRBD1 | TRBJ2-1 | once | TRBV24-1 | TGTGCCATCGGAAGGGTTCGACAGGGGAGCAATGAGCAGTTCTTC | CAIGRVRQGSNEQFF
14 | TRBD1 | TRBJ2-7 | - | TRBV7-9 | TGTGCCAGCAGCACCCGGGACAGACTATACGAGCAGTACTTC | CASSTRDRLYEQYF
14 | - | TRBJ1-2 | once | TRBV7-8 | TGTGCCAGCAGCCTACCGGGACAAGGACATGGCTACACCTTC | CASSLPGQGHGYTF
17 | TRBD1 | TRBJ1-2 | - | TRBV7-2 | TGTGCCAGCAGCTTAGTCTCACAGGGGGTTACTCCAGGGGGCTACACCTTC | CASSLVSQGVTPGGYTF
17 | TRBD1 | TRBJ2-1 | - | TRBV3-1/TRBV3-2 | TGTGCCAGCAGCCACATTATTCTGGACAGGGGGGGCAATGAGCAGTTCTTC | CASSHIILDRGGNEQFF
14 | - | TRBJ2-1 | - | TRBV3-1/TRBV3-2 | TGTGCCAGCAGCCAAGAGGGGGCCTCGCTTGAGCAGTTCTTC | CASSQEGASLEQFF
17 | TRBD2 | TRBJ2-3 | - | TRBV2 | TGTGCCAGCAGTGTAGCTGGGCGGGGGACTGCTTTGAATACGCAGTATTTT | CASSVAGRGTALNTQYF
14 | TRBD1 | TRBJ2-7 | once | TRBV7-9 | TGTGCCAGCAGCTTCCGGGACAGGGTAAACGAGCAGTACTTC | CASSFRDRVNEQYF
15 | TRBD2 | TRBJ2-3 | - | TRBV5-4 | TGTGCCAGCAGCCTCGGGGGGGCACTTCCAGATACGCAGTATTTT | CASSLGGALPDTQYF
14 | TRBD1 | TRBJ1-4 | - | TRBV3-1/TRBV3-2 | TGTGCCAGCAGCCAAGGGACAGGTGGTGAAAAACTGTTTTTT | CASSQGTGGEKLFF
18 | TRBD1 | TRBJ1-1 | - | TRBV19 | TGTGCCAGTAGTATGAAGAGACAGGGGGCGTCGATAAGGACTGAAGCTTTCTTT | CASSMKRQGASIRTEAFF
14 | TRBD1 | TRBJ1-5 | - | TRBV2 | TGTGCCAGCAGTGAATCAGACAGGGATCAGCCCCAGCATTTT | CASSESDRDQPQHF
14 | TRBD1 | TRBJ2-1 | - | TRBV5-5 | TGTGCCAGCAGCTTGATGGGACAGCCCAATGAGCAGTTCTTC | CASSLMGQPNEQFF
18 | TRBD1 | TRBJ1-2 | - | TRBV14 | TGTGCCAGCAGCCAAGCGAGGGACAGGGGTCGAGGGGACTATGGCTACACCTTC | CASSQARDRGRGDYGYTF
16 | TRBD2 | TRBJ2-3 | - | TRBV29-1 | TGCAGCGGGACGGGGCGCCTAGCGGGCCCTACAGATACGCAGTATTTT | CSGTGRLAGPTDTQYF
13 | TRBD1 | TRBJ1-1 | few | TRBV6-5 | TGTGCCAGCAGAGGACAGGTAATCGCTGAAGCTTTCTTT | CASRGQVIAEAFF
13 | - | TRBJ2-3 | - | TRBV7-2 | TGTGCCAGCTGGGGGCCTCCCACAGATACGCAGTATTTT | CASWGPPTDTQYF
15 | - | TRBJ1-6 | - | TRBV5-1 | TGCGCCAGCAAGATCTGGGACTCTTATAATTCACCCCTCCACTTT | CASKIWDSYNSPLHF
15 | - | TRBJ1-2 | - | TRBV9 | TGTGCCAGCAGCGCCATGGATCAGCGAAACTATGGCTACACCTTC | CASSAMDQRNYGYTF
17 | TRBD2 | TRBJ2-3 | once | TRBV7-9 | TGTGCCAGCAGCTTAGGGGGACTACTTATACACACAGATACGCAGTATTTT | CASSLGGLLIHTDTQYF
16 | TRBD1 | TRBJ2-3 | - | TRBV10-3 | TGTGCCATCAGTGATCCTCAGGGGGTTGGAACAGATACGCAGTATTTT | CAISDPQGVGTDTQYF
15 | TRBD1 | TRBJ1-4 | - | TRBV5-1 | TGCGCCAGCAGCTACTCCGGGACAGGGGATGAAAAACTGTTTTTT | CASSYSGTGDEKLFF
17 | - | TRBJ1-5 | - | TRBV6-1 | TGTGCCAGCAGTGAATACTGGACAGCATATAGCAATCAGCCCCAGCATTTT | CASSEYWTAYSNQPQHF
14 | TRBD2 | TRBJ2-1 | - | TRBV2 | TGTGCTTTAGCGGGGCCGAGCTCCTACAATGAGCAGTTCTTC | CALAGPSSYNEQFF
13 | - | TRBJ1-1 | few | TRBV6-5 | TGTGCCAGCAGTTCACAGGGTAACACTGAAGCTTTCTTT | CASSSQGNTEAFF